This T cell receptor (beta chain) was obtained from a study of PD-L1 blockade in urothelial cancer. CDR1 is MNHEY and CDR2 is SMNVEV in the germline V gene (reference sequence). The CDR3 is made up of 13 amino acids. J gave up 4 bases and V 2 bases, and 1 base lay outside the gene matches. Profiled with immunoSEQ multiplex PCR; TCRdb holds only in-frame clones, not every one. This table holds 60,000 to 85,000 clones, 87% found once. Sequences were derived from PBMCs, sampled around atezolizumab (anti-PD-L1) treatment. The rearrangement links TRBV27 to TRBJ2-7; 8 bases agree with TRBD2. The TCR comes from a woman aged 70-85 years with urothelial cancer. CDR3 nucleotides: TGTGCCAGCAGTTTAACTAGCGGATACGAGCAGTACTTC. Amino acid sequence: CASSLTSGYEQYF.